This section outlines one T cell receptor (beta chain) sequence together with its context. Its antigen is still unknown. Adults of Caucasian background living in Nashville, Tennessee made up all donors. The data are from a study of shared clonotypes between healthy human individuals. This CDR3 is built from 14 residues. Germline assignment: CDR1 ENHRY and CDR2 SYGVKD. Losses at the gene ends were 11 bases for V and 4 bases for J; bases not matched to a gene: 8. The data were produced by immunoSEQ multiplex PCR, yet TCRdb's version contains in-frame clones alone and is incomplete. The repertoire holds about 1 million clones, with approximately 70% as singletons. Study-level findings and limits: Only blood was sampled, and tissue TCR repertoires likely differ from blood ones.

The sample was memory CD4+ T cells sorted from blood. The subset is: CD45RA-negative fraction. The clonotype originates from a man younger than 35 in good health. The rearrangement links TRBV10-3 to TRBJ2-2, with 9 bases lining up with TRBD1. For the CDR3, the DNA is TGTGCCGTGACCGGGACAGGGTCCACCGGGGAGCTGTTTTTT. It codes for CAVTGTGSTGELFF.